This T cell receptor beta chain appears in the sequencing data of a study of T cell repertoires in cytomegalovirus infection. This CDR3 region has 14 residues. The V gene end was trimmed by 6 bases and the J gene end by 5 bases; junction bases not matched to a gene: 11. Germline V gives CDR1 SQVTM, CDR2 ANQGSEA. TCRdb reanalysed the reads using MiXCR and keeps one entry per CDR3 protein. The repertoire holds roughly 230,000 distinct CDR3 sequences, with roughly 20% as singletons. This sequence originates from a human donor in good health (CMV status not recorded). Some clones in this sample may be carry-over from other donors' samples. Input material: CD8+ T cells from PBMCs. V usage is TRBV29-1 and J usage is TRBJ2-7, with 9 nucleotides matching TRBD1. The CDR3, as DNA: TGCAGCGTCGCCACAGGGGGCGAGGGCGACGAGCAGTACTTC. This encodes CSVATGGEGDEQYF.